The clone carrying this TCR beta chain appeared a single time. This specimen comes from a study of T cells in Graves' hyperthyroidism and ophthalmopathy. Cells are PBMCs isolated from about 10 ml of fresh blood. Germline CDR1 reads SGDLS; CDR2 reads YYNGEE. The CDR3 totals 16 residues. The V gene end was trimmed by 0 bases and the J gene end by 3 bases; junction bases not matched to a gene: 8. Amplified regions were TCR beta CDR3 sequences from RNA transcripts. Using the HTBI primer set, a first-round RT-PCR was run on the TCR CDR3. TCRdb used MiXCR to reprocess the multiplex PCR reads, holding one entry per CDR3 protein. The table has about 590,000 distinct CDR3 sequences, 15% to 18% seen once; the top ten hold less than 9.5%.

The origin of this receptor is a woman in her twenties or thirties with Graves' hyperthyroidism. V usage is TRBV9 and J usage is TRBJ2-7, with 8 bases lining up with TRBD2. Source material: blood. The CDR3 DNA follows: TGTGCCAGCAGCGTAGAGGGTACTAGCGGAGTCTACGAGCAGTACTTC. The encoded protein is CASSVEGTSGVYEQYF.